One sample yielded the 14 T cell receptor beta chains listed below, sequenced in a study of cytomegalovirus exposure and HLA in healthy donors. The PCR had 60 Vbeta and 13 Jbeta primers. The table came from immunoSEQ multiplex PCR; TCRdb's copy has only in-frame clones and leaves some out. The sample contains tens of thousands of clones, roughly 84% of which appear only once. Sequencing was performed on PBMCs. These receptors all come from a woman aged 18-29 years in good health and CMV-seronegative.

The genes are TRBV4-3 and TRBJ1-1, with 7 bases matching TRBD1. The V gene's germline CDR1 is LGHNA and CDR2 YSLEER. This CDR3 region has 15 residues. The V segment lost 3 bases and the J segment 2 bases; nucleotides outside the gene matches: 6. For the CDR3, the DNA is TGCGCCAGCAGCCATTCGGACAGGACAAACACTGAAGCTTTCTTT. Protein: CASSHSDRTNTEAFF.

CDR3 protein: CASSLVGQGAIEQYF. The CDR3 DNA reads TGTGCCAGCAGCTTAGTCGGACAGGGGGCAATCGAGCAGTACTTC. The chain is built from TRBV7-2 and TRBJ2-7; 11 nucleotides line up with TRBD1. The CDR3 length is 15 residues. After removal of 1 base from V and 6 bases from J, the junction contained 5 bases not matched to a gene. Looked up from germline, CDR1 is SGHTA and CDR2 is FQGNSA.

The CDR3 spells CASSVDRGYKKLFF. CDR3 DNA sequence: TGTGCCAGCAGCGTCGACAGGGGGTATAAAAAACTGTTTTTT. This chain links TRBV7-2 with TRBJ1-4, with 9 bases aligning to TRBD1. Germline values: CDR1 SGHTA, CDR2 FQGNSA. This CDR3 comprises 14 residues. Trimming removed 5 bases from V and 9 bases from J; junction bases left unmatched: 7.

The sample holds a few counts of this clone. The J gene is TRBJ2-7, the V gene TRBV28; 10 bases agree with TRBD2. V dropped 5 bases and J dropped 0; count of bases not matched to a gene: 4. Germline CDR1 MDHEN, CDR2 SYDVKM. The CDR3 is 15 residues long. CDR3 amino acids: CASSPSGGHSYEQYF. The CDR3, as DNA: TGTGCCAGCAGTCCTAGCGGGGGCCACTCCTACGAGCAGTACTTC.

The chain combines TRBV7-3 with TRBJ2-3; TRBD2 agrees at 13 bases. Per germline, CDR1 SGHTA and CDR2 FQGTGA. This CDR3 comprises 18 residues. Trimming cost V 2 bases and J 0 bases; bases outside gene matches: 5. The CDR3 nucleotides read TGTGCCAGCAGCTTAGTTGGGACTAGCGGGACGAGCACAGATACGCAGTATTTT. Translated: CASSLVGTSGTSTDTQYF.

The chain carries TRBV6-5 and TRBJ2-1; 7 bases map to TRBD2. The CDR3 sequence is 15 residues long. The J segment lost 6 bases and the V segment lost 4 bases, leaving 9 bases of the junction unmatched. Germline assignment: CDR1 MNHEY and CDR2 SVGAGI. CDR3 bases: TGTGCCAGCAGTTCCTCCCCAGGGAGGGTCAATGAGCAGTTCTTC. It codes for CASSSSPGRVNEQFF.

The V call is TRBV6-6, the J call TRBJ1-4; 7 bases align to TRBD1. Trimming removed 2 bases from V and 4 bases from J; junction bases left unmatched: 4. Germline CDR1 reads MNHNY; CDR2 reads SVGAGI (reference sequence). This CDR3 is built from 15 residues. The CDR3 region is CASSYQGDVNEKLFF. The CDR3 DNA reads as TGTGCCAGCAGTTACCAGGGGGACGTTAATGAAAAACTGTTTTTT.

In nucleotides, the CDR3 is TGCGCCAGCAGTCCTAGCGGGGGGACGTACAATGAGCAGTTCTTC. Its protein product is CASSPSGGTYNEQFF. The rearrangement joins TRBV5-1 to TRBJ2-1; 11 bases are shared with TRBD2. This CDR3 contains 15 residues. Looked up from germline, CDR1 is SGHRS and CDR2 is YFSETQ. The junction had 5 bases not matched to a gene; V was cut back by 5 bases and J by 4 bases.

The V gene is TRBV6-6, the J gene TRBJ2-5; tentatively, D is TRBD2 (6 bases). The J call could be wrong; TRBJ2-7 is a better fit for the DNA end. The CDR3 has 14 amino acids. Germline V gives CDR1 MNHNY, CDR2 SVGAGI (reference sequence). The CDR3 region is CASSPLGGAYEQYF. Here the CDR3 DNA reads TGTGCCAGCAGCCCACTGGGCGGGGCCTACGAGCAGTACTTC.

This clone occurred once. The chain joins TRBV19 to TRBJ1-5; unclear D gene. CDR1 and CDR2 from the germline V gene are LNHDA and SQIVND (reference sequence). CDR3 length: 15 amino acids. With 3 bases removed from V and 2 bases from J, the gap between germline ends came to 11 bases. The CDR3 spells CASSIGGLRNQPQHF. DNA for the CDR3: TGTGCCAGTAGTATCGGCGGGTTGCGCAATCAGCCCCAGCATTTT.

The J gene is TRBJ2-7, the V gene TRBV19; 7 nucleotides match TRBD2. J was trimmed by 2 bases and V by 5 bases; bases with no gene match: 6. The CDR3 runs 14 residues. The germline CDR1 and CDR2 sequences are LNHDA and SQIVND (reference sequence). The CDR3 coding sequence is TGTGCCAGTAGTTTCGCGGGAGCTCCCTACGAGCAGTACTTC. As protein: CASSFAGAPYEQYF.

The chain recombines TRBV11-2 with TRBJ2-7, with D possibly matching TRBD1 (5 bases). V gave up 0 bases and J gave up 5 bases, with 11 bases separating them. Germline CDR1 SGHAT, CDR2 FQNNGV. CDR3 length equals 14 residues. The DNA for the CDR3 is TGTGCCAGCAGCTTAGAGGGGCCCCCTGACGAGCAGTACTTC. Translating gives CASSLEGPPDEQYF. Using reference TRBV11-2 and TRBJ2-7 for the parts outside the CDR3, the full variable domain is EAGVAQSPRYKIIEKRQSVAFWCNPISGHATLYWYQQILGQGPKLLIQFQNNGVVDDSQLPKDRFSAERLKGVDSTLKIQPAKLEDSAVYLCASSLEGPPDEQYFGPGTRLTVT.

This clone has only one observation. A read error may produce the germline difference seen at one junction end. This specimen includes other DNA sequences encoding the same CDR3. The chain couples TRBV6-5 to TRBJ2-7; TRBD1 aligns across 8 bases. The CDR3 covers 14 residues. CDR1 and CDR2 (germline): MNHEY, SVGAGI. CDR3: CASSPIPQGGEQYF. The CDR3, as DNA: TGTGCCAGCAGTCCGATACCACAGGGGGGCGAGCAGTATTTC.

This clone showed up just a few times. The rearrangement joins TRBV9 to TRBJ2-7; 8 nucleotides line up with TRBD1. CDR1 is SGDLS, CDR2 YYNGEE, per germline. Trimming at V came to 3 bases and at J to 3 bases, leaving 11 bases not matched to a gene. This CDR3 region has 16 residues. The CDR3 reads CASSAGRVGQGYEQYF. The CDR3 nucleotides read TGTGCCAGCAGCGCCGGCCGGGTCGGACAGGGCTACGAGCAGTACTTC.